This TCR beta chain derives from a study of blood T cells in healthy people across ages. General study results and limits: Unknown donor CMV status possibly confounded expanded clonotype changes. Across the age range, TCR beta diversity per million T cells fell in a roughly linear way.

Using a J-beta primer mix together with a sample-barcoded 5' primer, a second PCR was run for roughly 6 to 12 cycles. Using its own MiXCR run on the 5' RACE reads, TCRdb lists one record per CDR3 protein. The table shows more than 500,000 distinct CDR3 sequences, with 27% occurring only once. Note on this clonotype: Its matching antigen is unknown.

Sequencing used blood. The sequence was obtained from a woman between 70 and 85 years old in good health.

In DNA form, the CDR3 reads TGCAGTGCTAGGGACAGGGCCTACGAGCAGTACTTC. Its protein is CSARDRAYEQYF. V gene TRBV20-1 combines with J gene TRBJ2-7, with 8 bases aligning to TRBD1. The CDR3 length is 12 residues. Trimming cost V 3 bases and J 2 bases; bases outside gene matches: 0. Germline CDR1 is DFQATT and CDR2 is SNEGSKA (reference sequence).